This T cell receptor beta chain was documented in a study of OX40 agonist ivuxolimab in advanced cancers. Study-level background: An agonistic anti-OX40 (CD134) antibody, ivuxolimab, was used to treat the patients. Melanoma, hepatocellular carcinoma, head and neck or renal cell cancer occurred in dose-escalation patients. Study-level points and caveats: Mean expanded clone counts were higher in CD8+ than CD4+ T cells.

Points on this clone: Its antigen is still unknown.

Generated by immunoSEQ multiplex PCR, the TCRdb table keeps only in-frame clones and is missing some. Seen here are about 84,000 clones, around four fifths observed once, and the top ten hold roughly 2.5%. V was pared by 5 bases and J by 0 bases, with 6 bases of the junction left unmatched. CDR1 SGHDT and CDR2 YYEEEE come from the germline V gene. The CDR3 has 15 residues. This receptor was taken from an adult with an advanced solid tumor such as melanoma, head and neck, liver or kidney cancer. V and J are TRBV5-6 and TRBJ2-3, with 7 bases identical to TRBD1. The starting material was CD4+ or CD8+ T cells sorted from blood, obtained in a trial of the OX40 agonist ivuxolimab. The CDR3 is CASSQGDRSTDTQYF. CDR3 coding DNA: TGTGCCAGCAGTCAGGGGGATCGTAGCACAGATACGCAGTATTTT.